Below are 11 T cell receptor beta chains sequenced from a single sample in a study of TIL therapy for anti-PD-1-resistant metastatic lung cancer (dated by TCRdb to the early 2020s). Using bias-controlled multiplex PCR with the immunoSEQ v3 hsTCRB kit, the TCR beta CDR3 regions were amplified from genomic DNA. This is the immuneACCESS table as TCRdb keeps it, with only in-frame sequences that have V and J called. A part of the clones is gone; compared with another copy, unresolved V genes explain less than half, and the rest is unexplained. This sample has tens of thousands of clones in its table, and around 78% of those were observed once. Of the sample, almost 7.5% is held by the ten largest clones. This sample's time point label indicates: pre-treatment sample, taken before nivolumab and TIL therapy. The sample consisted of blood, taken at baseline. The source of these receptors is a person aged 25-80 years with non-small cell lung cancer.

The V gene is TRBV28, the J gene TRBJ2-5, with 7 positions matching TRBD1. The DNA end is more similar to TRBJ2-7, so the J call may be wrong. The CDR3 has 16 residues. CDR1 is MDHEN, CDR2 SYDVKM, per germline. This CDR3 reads CASRLGQTLPNYEQYF. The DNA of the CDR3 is TGTGCCAGCAGACTGGGACAGACCTTACCCAACTACGAGCAGTACTTC.

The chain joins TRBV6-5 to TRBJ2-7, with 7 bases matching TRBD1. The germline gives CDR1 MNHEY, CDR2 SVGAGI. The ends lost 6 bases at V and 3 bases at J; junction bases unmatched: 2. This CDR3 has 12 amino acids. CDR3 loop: CASRRQGYEQYF. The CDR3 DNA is TGTGCCAGCAGGAGACAGGGCTACGAGCAGTACTTC.

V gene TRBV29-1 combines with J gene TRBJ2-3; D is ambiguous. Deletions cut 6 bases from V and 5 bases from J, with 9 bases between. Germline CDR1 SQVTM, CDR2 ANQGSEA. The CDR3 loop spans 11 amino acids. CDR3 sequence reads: CSVDMGDTQYF. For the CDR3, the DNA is TGCAGCGTAGATATGGGAGATACGCAGTATTTT.

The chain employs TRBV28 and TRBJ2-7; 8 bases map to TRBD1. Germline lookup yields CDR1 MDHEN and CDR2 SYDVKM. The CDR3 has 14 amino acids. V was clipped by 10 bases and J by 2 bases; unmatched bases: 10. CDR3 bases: TGTGCCACCAGAACCGGGACAGGAGCCTACGAGCAGTACTTC. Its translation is CATRTGTGAYEQYF.

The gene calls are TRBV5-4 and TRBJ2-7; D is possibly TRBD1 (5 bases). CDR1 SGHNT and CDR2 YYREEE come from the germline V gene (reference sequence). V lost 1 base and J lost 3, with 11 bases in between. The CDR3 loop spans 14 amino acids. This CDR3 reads CASSLTGQNYEQYF. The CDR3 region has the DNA TGTGCCAGCAGCTTGACAGGCCAAAACTACGAGCAGTACTTC.

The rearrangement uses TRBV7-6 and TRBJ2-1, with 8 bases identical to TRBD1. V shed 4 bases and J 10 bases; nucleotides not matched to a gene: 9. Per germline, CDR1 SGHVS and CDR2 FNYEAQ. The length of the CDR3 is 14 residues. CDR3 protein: CASSSDRGRGEQFF. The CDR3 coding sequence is TGTGCCAGCAGCTCCGACAGGGGCCGCGGAGAGCAGTTCTTC.

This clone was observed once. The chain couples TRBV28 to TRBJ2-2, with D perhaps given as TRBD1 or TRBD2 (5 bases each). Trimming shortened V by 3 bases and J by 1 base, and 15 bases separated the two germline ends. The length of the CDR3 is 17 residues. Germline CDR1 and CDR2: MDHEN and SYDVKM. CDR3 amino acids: CASSFPGSRVNTGELFF. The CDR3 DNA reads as TGTGCCAGCAGTTTTCCAGGGAGTCGGGTGAACACCGGGGAGCTGTTTTTT.

CDR3 region: CASVGLAGGSSYEQYF. CDR3 DNA sequence: TGTGCCAGCGTTGGACTAGCGGGCGGGAGCTCCTACGAGCAGTACTTC. The chain joins TRBV28 to TRBJ2-7, with TRBD2 matching over 11 bases. CDR1 is MDHEN, CDR2 SYDVKM, per germline. The CDR3 has 16 residues. V gave up 8 bases and J gave up 0 bases; unmatched junction bases: 9. The full variable domain, rest sourced from reference TRBV28 and TRBJ2-7, is DVKVTQSSRYLVKRTGEKVFLECVQDMDHENMFWYRQDPGLGLRLIYFSYDVKMKEKGDIPEGYSVSREKKERFSLILESASTNQTSMYLCASVGLAGGSSYEQYFGPGTRLTVT.

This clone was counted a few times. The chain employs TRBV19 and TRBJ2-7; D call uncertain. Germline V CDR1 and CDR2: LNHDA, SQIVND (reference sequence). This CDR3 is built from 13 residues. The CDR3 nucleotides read TGTGCAGGCACGGGCCACTCGATCTACGAGCAGTACTTC. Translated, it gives CAGTGHSIYEQYF. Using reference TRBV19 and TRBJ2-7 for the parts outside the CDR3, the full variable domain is DGGITQSPKYLFRKEGQNVTLSCEQNLNHDAMYWYRQDPGQGLRLIYYSQIVNDFQKGDIAEGYSVSREKKESFPLTVTSAQKNPTAFYLCAGTGHSIYEQYFGPGTRLTVT.

The CDR3 spells CSVDALTSGRHTYNEQFF. Here the CDR3 DNA reads TGCAGCGTTGACGCCTTGACTAGCGGGAGGCACACCTACAATGAGCAGTTCTTC. V gene TRBV29-1 combines with J gene TRBJ2-1; TRBD2 matches at 13 bases. The CDR3 is 18 amino acids. Trimming at V came to 3 bases and at J to 2 bases, leaving 10 bases not matched to a gene. Germline CDR1 SQVTM, CDR2 ANQGSEA.

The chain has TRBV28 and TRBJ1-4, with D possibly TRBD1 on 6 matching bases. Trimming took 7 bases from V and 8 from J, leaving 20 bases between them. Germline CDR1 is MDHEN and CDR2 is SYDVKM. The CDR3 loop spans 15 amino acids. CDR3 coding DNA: TGTGCCAGCATGGGGGCAGGAGCGGGGGAGGAAAAACTGTTTTTT. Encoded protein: CASMGAGAGEEKLFF. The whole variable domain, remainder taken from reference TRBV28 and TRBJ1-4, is DVKVTQSSRYLVKRTGEKVFLECVQDMDHENMFWYRQDPGLGLRLIYFSYDVKMKEKGDIPEGYSVSREKKERFSLILESASTNQTSMYLCASMGAGAGEEKLFFGSGTQLSVL.